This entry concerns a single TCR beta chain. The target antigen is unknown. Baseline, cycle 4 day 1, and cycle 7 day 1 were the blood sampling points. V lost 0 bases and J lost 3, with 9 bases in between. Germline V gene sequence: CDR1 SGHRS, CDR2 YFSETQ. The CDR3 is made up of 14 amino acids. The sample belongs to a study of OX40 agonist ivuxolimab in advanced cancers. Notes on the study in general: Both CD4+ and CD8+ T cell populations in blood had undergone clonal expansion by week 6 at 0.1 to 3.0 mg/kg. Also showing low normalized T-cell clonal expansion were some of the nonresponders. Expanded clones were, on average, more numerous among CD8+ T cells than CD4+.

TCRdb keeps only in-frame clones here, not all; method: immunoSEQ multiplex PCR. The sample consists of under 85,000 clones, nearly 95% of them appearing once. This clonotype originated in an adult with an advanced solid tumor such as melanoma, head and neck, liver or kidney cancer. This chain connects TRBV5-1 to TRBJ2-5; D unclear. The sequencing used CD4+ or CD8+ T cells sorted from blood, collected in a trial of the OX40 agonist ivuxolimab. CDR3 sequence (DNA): TGCGCCAGCAGCTTGGGGGATCACAAAGAGACCCAGTACTTC. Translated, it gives CASSLGDHKETQYF.